This passage covers 4 T cell receptor beta chains from one sample sequenced in a study of identical twins. TCRdb itself ran the 5' RACE reads through MiXCR, one entry per CDR3 protein. The table has 550,000 to 700,000 distinct CDR3 sequences, 20% to 25% seen once. In addition, the sample was reused for a study of T cells expressing NK-cell markers.

Source material: PBMCs. The receptor source for this set is a woman aged 18-35 years in good health.

The J gene is TRBJ2-3, the V gene TRBV29-1, with a weak D call TRBD2 (5 bases). The CDR3 length is 15 residues. Germline CDR1 reads SQVTM; CDR2 reads ANQGSEA. The germline V and J ends were trimmed by 4 bases and 0 bases, with 14 bases remaining between them. In DNA, the CDR3 is TGCAGCGTTGCGACCGCGGGCGGGAGCACAGATACGCAGTATTTT. Protein sequence: CSVATAGGSTDTQYF.

This clonotype was observed many times. V gene TRBV23-1 combines with J gene TRBJ2-7, with D uncertain. TRBV23-1 is an open reading frame, and its role is uncertain. The germline V and J ends were trimmed by 4 bases and 0 bases, with 16 bases remaining between them. The CDR3 has 16 residues. CDR3 sequence: CASSLGAPVSSYEQYF. DNA of the CDR3: TGCGCCAGCAGTCTCGGCGCGCCCGTTAGCTCCTACGAGCAGTACTTC.

This clonotype was counted ten times or more. The chain uses TRBV7-3 and TRBJ2-3, with D perhaps being TRBD1 or TRBD2 (6 bases each). Germline lookup yields CDR1 SGHTA and CDR2 FQGTGA. There are 13 residues in the CDR3. V was cut by 5 bases and J by 4 bases, with 10 bases left in between. Here the CDR3 DNA reads TGTGCCAGCAGCCAAGGGGGGTCAGATACGCAGTATTTT. This gives the protein CASSQGGSDTQYF.

This clonotype was observed a handful of times. This chain links TRBV2 with TRBJ2-1, with D maybe TRBD2 (6 bases). The length of the CDR3 is 13 residues. Trimming took 8 bases from V and 7 from J, leaving 15 bases between them. The germline CDR1 and CDR2 sequences are SNHLY and FYNNEI. CDR3 amino acids: CASVGGGLNEQFF. CDR3 nucleotides: TGTGCCAGCGTGGGTGGGGGGTTGAATGAGCAGTTCTTC.